The sequence of this T cell receptor beta chain was determined in a study of blood T cell repertoires in COVID-19. From germline, CDR1 is LGHNA and CDR2 YSLEER. The CDR3 contains 15 residues. The V gene end was trimmed by 0 bases and the J gene end by 3 bases; junction bases not matched to a gene: 5. Clones were read by immunoSEQ multiplex PCR, and TCRdb kept only the in-frame ones, dropping some. This table has more than 110,000 clones, 84% appearing once. The age range of participants was about 18 to 100 years, with residence in about two dozen US areas. This chain connects TRBV4-3 to TRBJ2-7; 7 bases align to TRBD2. The receptor was isolated from a man aged 40-49 years with acute COVID-19. Specimen: PBMCs or T cells enriched from blood (not recorded which). The CDR3 DNA is TGCGCCAGCAGCCAAGAACGGGACTATAACTACGAGCAGTACTTC. It codes for CASSQERDYNYEQYF.